This note documents a single T cell receptor (beta chain) sequence. No antigen is known for it. The data are from a study of beta chain features in type 1 diabetes. Study summary: Summed over all samples, the examined sorted cells came to 85 million to 140 million.

Findings and caveats of the study: TCRB CDR3 length was moderately but significantly reduced in all four CD4+ subsets of Type 1 diabetes patients.

Reverse transcription of all isolated RNA meant that expressed TCRB transcripts were sequenced. Naive, central memory and regulatory T cell samples yielded about 3.9 million reads on average. The protocol was immunoSEQ multiplex PCR, while the TCRdb copy is restricted to in-frame clones and leaves out a portion. The sample includes about 640,000 clones, over 10% of them seen just once. Sequencing input: naive CD4+ T cells from blood. The TCR comes from a man in his thirties or forties with type 1 diabetes.

CDR3 DNA sequence: TGCAGCGCTGGACTAGTGAACAATGAGCAGTTCTTC. Its translation: CSAGLVNNEQFF. This chain uses TRBV29-1 with TRBJ2-1, with 7 bases aligning to TRBD2. Germline assignment: CDR1 SQVTM and CDR2 ANQGSEA. Unmatched junction bases numbered 5, after V lost 7 bases and J lost 5 bases. The CDR3 is 12 residues long.